A single sample gave rise to the 31 T cell receptor beta chains below, sequenced in a study of blood T cells in healthy people across ages. Using a J-beta primer mix together with a sample-barcoded 5' primer, a second PCR was run for about 6 to 12 cycles. TCRdb called the 5' RACE reads again in MiXCR, with one record for every CDR3 protein. The sample records roughly 700,000 distinct CDR3 sequences, 45% to 50% being singletons. Sequenced sample: blood. Receptors were obtained from a woman between 55 and 75 years old in good health.

In this sample, this clonotype turned up a few times. The genes are TRBV6-6 and TRBJ2-1; D possibly matches TRBD1 or TRBD2 (6 bases each). The germline CDR1 and CDR2 sequences are MNHNY and SVGAGI (reference sequence). V was pared by 6 bases and J by 4 bases, with 16 bases between. The CDR3 is made up of 15 amino acids. For the CDR3, the DNA is TGTGCCAGCAGGAGGGGGGACGGGATATACAATGAGCAGTTCTTC. Protein sequence: CASRRGDGIYNEQFF.

The V and J genes are TRBV20-1 and TRBJ2-1; D unresolved. V gave up 1 base and J gave up 0 bases, with 13 bases separating them. The CDR3 loop spans 16 amino acids. The germline CDR1 and CDR2 sequences are DFQATT and SNEGSKA (reference sequence). The CDR3 bases are TGCAGTGCTAGAGTGGCGACGAGAAGCTCCTACAATGAGCAGTTCTTC. The encoded protein is CSARVATRSSYNEQFF.

The V and J genes are TRBV6-2 or TRBV6-3 and TRBJ2-6; no clear D. V was trimmed by 7 bases and J by 2 bases, leaving 12 bases between them. The CDR3 extends over 15 amino acids. In germline, CDR1 is MNHEY, CDR2 SVGEGT. CDR3 sequence reads: CASINTGAGANVLTF. In DNA, the CDR3 is TGTGCCAGCATTAATACTGGCGCTGGGGCCAACGTCCTGACTTTC.

This chain links TRBV7-2 with TRBJ2-4; the match to TRBD1 covers 9 bases. The CDR3 sequence is 15 residues long. Trimming removed 5 bases from V and 2 bases from J; junction bases left unmatched: 4. CDR1 SGHTA and CDR2 FQGNSA come from the germline V gene. CDR3 coding DNA: TGTGCCAGCAGCAGGGACAGGGTGACCAAAAACATTCAGTACTTC. It encodes CASSRDRVTKNIQYF.

A note on this clonotype: A much larger clone is a single base away; this may be a read error. This chain links TRBV28 with TRBJ2-5; D is possibly TRBD1 (5 bases). The V gene lost 1 base and the J gene lost 7 bases, with 13 bases spanning the gap. The CDR3 covers 14 residues. Germline CDR1 is MDHEN and CDR2 is SYDVKM. The CDR3 is CASSLLPTEGTQYF. CDR3 nucleotides: TGTGCCAGCAGTTTATTGCCGACAGAAGGGACCCAGTACTTC.

This clonotype was seen a few times. CDR3 coding DNA: TGCAGTGCTAGTAATCCCCAAGCCCCCTACGAGCAGTACTTC. This translates into CSASNPQAPYEQYF. The chain recombines TRBV20-1 with TRBJ2-7; no firm D call. V was clipped by 3 bases and J by 2 bases, with 14 bases between them. This CDR3 is built from 14 residues. The germline V gene encodes CDR1 DFQATT and CDR2 SNEGSKA (reference sequence).

This clonotype was found a few times. A much larger clone lies one base from this, so it may be a read error. This chain links TRBV28 with TRBJ2-7, with 8 bases fitting TRBD2. CDR1 MDHEN and CDR2 SYDVKM come from the germline V gene. V lost 4 bases to trimming and J lost 7 bases; unmatched junction nucleotides: 15. The CDR3 sequence is 16 residues long. The DNA of the CDR3 is TGTGCCAGCAGTTCCCTTTTCCGGGAGGGCCGCAATGAGCAGTACTTC. This gives the protein CASSSLFREGRNEQYF.

This chain joins TRBV20-1 and TRBJ2-3; 9 nucleotides align to TRBD2. This CDR3 is built from 16 residues. CDR1 DFQATT and CDR2 SNEGSKA come from the germline V gene (reference sequence). V lost 6 bases and J lost 0; bases outside the gene matches: 10. The DNA for the CDR3 is TGCAGTGCCGCACCTAGCGGGAAATCTAGCACAGATACGCAGTATTTT. This sequence encodes CSAAPSGKSSTDTQYF.

The rearrangement links TRBV7-9 to TRBJ1-6, with 7 bases identical to TRBD1. Germline lookup yields CDR1 SEHNR and CDR2 FQNEAQ (reference sequence). V gave up 5 bases and J gave up 0 bases; unmatched junction bases: 4. CDR3 length: 16 residues. CDR3 in amino acids: CASSERQGSYNSPLHF. In DNA, the CDR3 is TGTGCCAGCAGCGAGAGACAGGGCTCCTATAATTCACCCCTCCACTTT.

The sample holds a few counts of this clonotype. The rearrangement uses TRBV28 and TRBJ2-1, with 7 nucleotides matching TRBD2. This CDR3 is 13 amino acids long. V was pared by 6 bases and J by 6 bases, with 5 bases of the junction left unmatched. From germline, CDR1 is MDHEN and CDR2 SYDVKM. The CDR3 coding sequence is TGTGCCAGCAGGACTAGCAGTCGCAATGAGCAGTTCTTC. Its protein product is CASRTSSRNEQFF.

This sequence joins TRBV9 and TRBJ2-3; D is uncertain. CDR1 SGDLS and CDR2 YYNGEE come from the germline V gene. The CDR3 is made up of 13 amino acids. The V end lost 0 bases, the J end lost 1 base, and 3 bases lay between the germline ends. The CDR3 DNA reads as TGTGCCAGCAGCGTAGGCCGCACAGATACGCAGTATTTT. As protein: CASSVGRTDTQYF.

This clonotype showed up just a few times. This chain links TRBV27 with TRBJ2-3; TRBD2 aligns across 10 bases. The J segment lost 5 bases and the V segment lost 2 bases, leaving 7 bases of the junction unmatched. The CDR3 spans 16 residues. Germline V CDR1 and CDR2: MNHEY, SMNVEV (reference sequence). As DNA, the CDR3 is TGTGCCAGCAGTTTACATCTAGCGGGAGAGGGAGATACGCAGTATTTT. Amino acids: CASSLHLAGEGDTQYF.

The rearrangement joins TRBV20-1 to TRBJ1-1; D gene ambiguous. The CDR3 totals 15 residues. Germline V CDR1 and CDR2: DFQATT, SNEGSKA (reference sequence). Trimming removed 7 bases at V and 2 bases at J, with 20 bases between. For the CDR3, the DNA is TGCAGTGTCTCTGCAGTTCGACGGAAAAACACTGAAGCTTTCTTT. This translates into CSVSAVRRKNTEAFF.

The chain is built from TRBV6-5 and TRBJ2-7; TRBD2 matches at 14 bases. From germline, CDR1 is MNHEY and CDR2 SVGAGI. The CDR3 consists of 16 residues. Trimming took 2 bases from V and 5 from J; bases not matched to a gene: 5. The CDR3 sequence is CASSYQTSGRADEQYF. The CDR3 bases are TGTGCCAGCAGTTACCAGACTAGCGGGAGGGCCGACGAGCAGTACTTC.

The chain joins TRBV5-1 to TRBJ2-3, with 8 nucleotides matching TRBD2. V was clipped by 4 bases and J by 6 bases; unmatched bases: 13. CDR1 and CDR2 from the germline V gene are SGHRS and YFSETQ. The CDR3 totals 16 residues. The CDR3: CASSGGLAGQADTQYF. CDR3 DNA: TGCGCCAGCAGCGGGGGGCTAGCGGGTCAGGCGGATACGCAGTATTTT.

This clonotype was counted once. The V and J genes are TRBV10-3 and TRBJ2-7; 8 positions agree with TRBD1. This CDR3 has 15 residues. J lost 4 bases, V lost 4 bases, and 9 bases had no gene match. Germline-derived CDR1 and CDR2 are ENHRY and SYGVKD. As DNA, the CDR3 is TGTGCCATCAGTGCAGGACAGGGAGCAATATACGAGCAGTACTTC. This translates into CAISAGQGAIYEQYF.

This clonotype was seen many times. The chain recombines TRBV25-1 with TRBJ2-5; no definite D call. V dropped 7 bases and J dropped 4 bases, with 16 bases sitting between them. The CDR3 is made up of 14 amino acids. Germline values: CDR1 MGHDK, CDR2 SYGVNS. The CDR3 sequence is CASNEGTLRETQYF. CDR3 DNA: TGTGCCAGCAACGAAGGTACCCTCCGAGAGACCCAGTACTTC.

CDR3 coding DNA: TGCAGTGCTCCCAGTCCTAAGACGGGTCCGGGAGAGACCCAGTACTTC. It codes for CSAPSPKTGPGETQYF. The J gene is TRBJ2-5, the V gene TRBV20-1, with D unresolved. The CDR3 contains 16 residues. V lost 5 bases and J 4 bases, leaving 23 bases between the germline ends. CDR1 is DFQATT and CDR2 is SNEGSKA in the germline V gene (reference sequence).

This clonotype has a handful of counts. The J gene is TRBJ2-6, the V gene TRBV7-3; maybe TRBD2 (5 bases). V was cut by 5 bases and J by 0 bases, with 11 bases left in between. The CDR3 loop spans 16 amino acids. CDR1 is SGHTA and CDR2 is FQGTGA in the germline V gene. CDR3 protein: CASSPRTYSGANVLTF. The CDR3 bases are TGTGCCAGCAGCCCCAGGACTTACTCTGGGGCCAACGTCCTGACTTTC.

In this sample, this clonotype turned up many times. The chain has TRBV20-1 and TRBJ1-1; tentative D call: TRBD1 (5 bases). Germline loops: CDR1 DFQATT, CDR2 SNEGSKA (reference sequence). The V end was cut by 0 bases, the J end by 0 bases, with 8 bases between. The CDR3 totals 14 residues. CDR3 sequence reads: CSARDRGLNTEAFF. CDR3 sequence (DNA): TGCAGTGCTAGAGATCGGGGGTTGAACACTGAAGCTTTCTTT.

The V call is TRBV24-1, the J call TRBJ1-2; D call uncertain. CDR1 is KGHDR, CDR2 SFDVKD, per germline. This CDR3 is 13 amino acids long. Trimming removed 9 bases from V and 0 bases from J, with 10 bases in between. CDR3 coding DNA: TGTGCCACCCAGGACGGCTCTAACTATGGCTACACCTTC. It codes for CATQDGSNYGYTF.

The V gene is TRBV20-1, the J gene TRBJ2-1; D unclear. This CDR3 has 17 residues. The V gene's germline CDR1 is DFQATT and CDR2 SNEGSKA (reference sequence). V gave up 4 bases and J gave up 0 bases, with 19 bases separating them. In DNA, the CDR3 is TGCAGTGCTATCTCCCTACGCACCCAGAGCTCCTACAATGAGCAGTTCTTC. Its protein is CSAISLRTQSSYNEQFF.

This clonotype has ten or more counts. In DNA form, the CDR3 reads TGTGCCAGCAGCTCAGAACCAGAGGCTGCGAACACCGGGGAGCTGTTTTTT. Translated, it gives CASSSEPEAANTGELFF. J is TRBJ2-2 and V is TRBV7-2; D gene uncertain. With 4 bases removed from V and 0 bases from J, the gap between germline ends came to 15 bases. The CDR3 sequence is 17 residues long. Germline V CDR1 and CDR2: SGHTA, FQGNSA.

The chain couples TRBV5-6 to TRBJ1-5, with no clear D. Deletions cut 0 bases from V and 3 bases from J, with 10 bases between. CDR3 length: 15 residues. Germline assignment: CDR1 SGHDT and CDR2 YYEEEE. CDR3 DNA: TGTGCCAGCAGCTTGGGGAGGAGTACCAATCAGCCCCAGCATTTT. As protein: CASSLGRSTNQPQHF.

V usage is TRBV30 and J usage is TRBJ1-2; 8 nucleotides align to TRBD1. The CDR3 runs 12 residues. The ends lost 8 bases at V and 6 bases at J; junction bases unmatched: 8. The germline V gene has CDR1 GTSNPN and CDR2 SVGIG (reference sequence). The CDR3 DNA follows: TGTGCCGGGCCCACAGGGGGGGATGGCTACACCTTC. Amino acid sequence: CAGPTGGDGYTF.

This chain connects TRBV28 to TRBJ2-1; D is perhaps TRBD2 (5 bases). Deletions cut 4 bases from V and 10 bases from J, with 17 bases between. Germline CDR1 reads MDHEN; CDR2 reads SYDVKM. This CDR3 is built from 14 residues. CDR3 nucleotides: TGTGCCAGCAGTTCCAATCTCCTAGCCATCGAGCAGTTCTTC. As protein: CASSSNLLAIEQFF. The whole variable domain, filled in from reference TRBV28 and TRBJ2-1, reads DVKVTQSSRYLVKRTGEKVFLECVQDMDHENMFWYRQDPGLGLRLIYFSYDVKMKEKGDIPEGYSVSREKKERFSLILESASTNQTSMYLCASSSNLLAIEQFFGPGTRLTVL.

The V call is TRBV29-1, the J call TRBJ1-2; D may be TRBD1 (5 bases). CDR1 SQVTM and CDR2 ANQGSEA come from the germline V gene. The CDR3 spans 13 residues. The germline V and J ends were trimmed by 3 bases and 6 bases, with 14 bases remaining between them. DNA for the CDR3: TGCAGCGTTGAGGCCAGGGTTAGGGATGGCTACACCTTC. Encoded protein: CSVEARVRDGYTF.

This chain connects TRBV20-1 to TRBJ2-3; no definite D call. CDR3 size: 16 residues. Trimming pared 6 bases from V and 0 bases from J, leaving 19 bases between. Germline values: CDR1 DFQATT, CDR2 SNEGSKA (reference sequence). CDR3 in amino acids: CSARPPLMTSTDTQYF. The CDR3 DNA reads TGCAGTGCCCGGCCCCCACTTATGACCAGCACAGATACGCAGTATTTT.

The rearrangement uses TRBV12-3 or TRBV12-4 and TRBJ2-1, with 10 nucleotides matching TRBD2. CDR3 length: 17 residues. With 4 bases clipped from V and 6 bases from J, the junction kept 12 bases outside the gene matches. The CDR3 loop reads CASSSPSGSPGGNEQFF. For the CDR3, the DNA is TGTGCCAGCAGTTCCCCTAGCGGGAGTCCAGGTGGCAATGAGCAGTTCTTC.

The chain combines TRBV9 with TRBJ2-1; 7 bases are shared with TRBD1. This CDR3 has 16 amino acids. J lost 0 bases, V lost 4 bases, and 7 bases had no gene match. Germline V CDR1 and CDR2: SGDLS, YYNGEE. CDR3 in amino acids: CASSTRQGRSYNEQFF. The CDR3 nucleotides read TGTGCCAGCAGCACCCGACAGGGTCGCTCCTACAATGAGCAGTTCTTC.

This chain uses TRBV12-3 or TRBV12-4 with TRBJ2-1, with unresolved D. V lost 10 bases to trimming and J lost 6 bases, with 13 bases between them. This CDR3 has 12 amino acids. The DNA for the CDR3 is TGTGCCATCAAGTCATGGGGCAATGAGCAGTTCTTC. Translated, it gives CAIKSWGNEQFF.